This T cell receptor beta chain appears in the sequencing data of a study of blood T cell repertoires in COVID-19 (dated by TCRdb to between 2020 and 2021). With respect to the entire study: Samples covering the acute and convalescent phases of COVID-19 were provided by collaborators in the United States, Italy and Spain. A de-identified subject ID, COVID-19 status, age in years and sex were almost always included in the sample metadata. Samples were obtained from the ongoing ImmuneRACE study (first 160 participants) and from about 1,300 subjects provided by 6 global collaborators. The dataset comprised deeply sampled blood TCRbeta repertoires from subjects exposed to, actively infected with, or recovered from COVID-19. The repertoires were released in a freely available public database meant as a resource for research on the immune response to SARS-CoV-2. Where available, HLA class I and class II types were taken from metadata supplied by the sample provider and were not determined by assay-based typing. The prospective study material was composed of cDNA or gDNA derived from T cells, B-cell-depleted T cells, or PBMCs. Beyond this particular receptor, the publication reports: The amount of clinical and demographic metadata varied by source and participant and was provided uncurated.

TCRbeta CDR3 regions were amplified from genomic DNA by means of the immunoSEQ Assay, a bias-controlled multiplex PCR. Per the original workflow: The number of nucleated cells in each sample was estimated from the amplification of reference gene primers within the assay. Sequence reads were collapsed and filtered to measure the absolute abundance of every unique TCRbeta CDR3 rearrangement. For each sample, productive Simpson clonality was calculated as the square root of Simpson's diversity index over productive rearrangements. TCRdb took this table from immuneACCESS and kept in-frame rearrangements with V and J called. Such tables lack part of the clones; where checked against another copy, unresolved V genes explain under half of the gap, and the rest is unexplained. V, J and clone size are those of that table, while D and trimming were read from the DNA. Counted in this sample were tens of thousands of clones; around 90% of them appeared once. Together, the top ten hold 1.5% of the sample.

Reading the germline V gene gives CDR1 KGHDR and CDR2 SFDVKD. Trimming leaves V shorter by 3 bases and J shorter by 3 bases, with the junction holding 6 bases beyond the gene matches. CDR3 length: 18 amino acids, cysteine to phenylalanine. Of the read, only the CDR3 DNA is kept; its 54 bases are in frame from base 1. Details on this clone: What this receptor recognizes is not known. No much larger clone is present one base from it, and per-base qualities are unavailable.

The collaborating institutions used their own protocols to collect whole blood in K2EDTA tubes. For TCRbeta analysis, collaborators shipped samples in one of three forms: frozen whole blood, isolated PBMCs, or DNA extracted from either of those sample types. This TCR was sampled from a man aged 45-65 years with acute or convalescent COVID-19. Sequencing was performed on peripheral blood. The rearrangement combines TRBV24-1 with TRBJ2-1; 14 bases in the middle match TRBD2. The bases are TGTGCCACCAGTGATCCTGGGACTAGCGGGAGCAACTACAATGAGCAGTTCTTC. Its amino acids are CATSDPGTSGSNYNEQFF.